The clone carrying this TCR beta chain was found once. This sample was included in a study of T cell changes during pregnancy in multiple sclerosis. Method: immunoSEQ multiplex PCR; TCRdb's copy keeps in-frame clones and lacks some. The sample carries around 50,000 clones, 85% to 90% recorded once. Looked up from germline, CDR1 is MNHEY and CDR2 is SVGAGI. V lost 0 bases, J lost 6 bases, and 11 bases lay in between. CDR3 length: 14 amino acids. Sequenced here: CD8+ T cells from peripheral blood mononuclear cells, sampled in the second trimester of pregnancy. The genes are TRBV6-5 and TRBJ1-1; D not certain. The clonotype comes from a female donor with multiple sclerosis, enrolled in a pregnancy study. CDR3 loop: CASSYSMGAAEAFF. In DNA, the CDR3 is TGTGCCAGCAGTTACTCTATGGGAGCAGCTGAAGCTTTCTTT.